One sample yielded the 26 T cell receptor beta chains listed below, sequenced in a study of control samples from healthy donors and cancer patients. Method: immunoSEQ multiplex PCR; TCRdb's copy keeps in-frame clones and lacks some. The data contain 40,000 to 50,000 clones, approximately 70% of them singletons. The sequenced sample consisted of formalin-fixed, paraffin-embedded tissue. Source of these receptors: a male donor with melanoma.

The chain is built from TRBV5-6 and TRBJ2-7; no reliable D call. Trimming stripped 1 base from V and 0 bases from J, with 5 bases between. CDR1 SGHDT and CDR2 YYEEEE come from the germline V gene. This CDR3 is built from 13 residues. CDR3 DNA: TGTGCCAGCAGCTTGTACAGCTCCTACGAGCAGTACTTC. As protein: CASSLYSSYEQYF.

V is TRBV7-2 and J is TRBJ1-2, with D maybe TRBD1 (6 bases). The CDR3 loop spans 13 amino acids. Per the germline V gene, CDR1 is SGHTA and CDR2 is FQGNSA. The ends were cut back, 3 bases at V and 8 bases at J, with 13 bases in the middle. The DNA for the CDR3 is TGTGCCAGCAGCTTCGCAGGGGCGGGAGGCTACACCTTC. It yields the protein CASSFAGAGGYTF.

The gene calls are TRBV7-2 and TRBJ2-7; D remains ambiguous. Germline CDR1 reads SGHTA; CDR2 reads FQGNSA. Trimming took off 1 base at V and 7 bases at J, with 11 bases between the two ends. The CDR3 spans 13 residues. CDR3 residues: CASSLGVAREQYF. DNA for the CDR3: TGTGCCAGCAGCTTAGGAGTAGCCCGGGAGCAGTACTTC.

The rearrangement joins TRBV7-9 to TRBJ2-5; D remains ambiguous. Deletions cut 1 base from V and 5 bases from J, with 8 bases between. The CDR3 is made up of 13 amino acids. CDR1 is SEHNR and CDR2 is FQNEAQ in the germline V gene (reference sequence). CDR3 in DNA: TGTGCCAGCAGCTTAGATGCCCTGGAGACCCAGTACTTC. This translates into CASSLDALETQYF.

CDR3 sequence (DNA): TGTGCCAGCGTCGAATTCCGGGAGCAGTACTTC. It translates to CASVEFREQYF. This chain uses TRBV6-5 with TRBJ2-7; D unclear. Germline assignment: CDR1 MNHEY and CDR2 SVGAGI. The V gene lost 8 bases and the J gene lost 7 bases, with 12 bases spanning the gap. This CDR3 has 11 amino acids.

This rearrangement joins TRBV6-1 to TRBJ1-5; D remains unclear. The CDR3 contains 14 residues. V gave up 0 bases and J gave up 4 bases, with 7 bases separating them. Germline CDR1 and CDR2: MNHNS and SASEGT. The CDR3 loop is CASSEAGGNQPQHF. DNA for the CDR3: TGTGCCAGCAGTGAAGCGGGCGGAAATCAGCCCCAGCATTTT.

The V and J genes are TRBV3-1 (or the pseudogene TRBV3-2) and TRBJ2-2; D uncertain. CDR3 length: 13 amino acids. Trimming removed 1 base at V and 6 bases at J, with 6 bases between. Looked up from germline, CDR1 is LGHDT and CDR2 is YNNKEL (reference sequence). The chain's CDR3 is CASSQVHAGELFF. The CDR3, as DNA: TGTGCCAGCAGCCAAGTCCACGCCGGGGAGCTGTTTTTT.

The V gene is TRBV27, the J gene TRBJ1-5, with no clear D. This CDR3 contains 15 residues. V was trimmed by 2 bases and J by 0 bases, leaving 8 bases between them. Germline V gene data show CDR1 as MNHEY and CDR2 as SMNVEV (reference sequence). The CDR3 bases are TGTGCCAGCAGTTTAGGGTTAAATAGCAATCAGCCCCAGCATTTT. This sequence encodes CASSLGLNSNQPQHF.

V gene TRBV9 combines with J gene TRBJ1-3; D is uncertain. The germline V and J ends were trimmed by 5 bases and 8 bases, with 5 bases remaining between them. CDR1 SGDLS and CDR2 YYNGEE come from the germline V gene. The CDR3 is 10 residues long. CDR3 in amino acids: CASRGDTIYF. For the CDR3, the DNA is TGTGCCAGCAGGGGAGACACCATATATTTT.

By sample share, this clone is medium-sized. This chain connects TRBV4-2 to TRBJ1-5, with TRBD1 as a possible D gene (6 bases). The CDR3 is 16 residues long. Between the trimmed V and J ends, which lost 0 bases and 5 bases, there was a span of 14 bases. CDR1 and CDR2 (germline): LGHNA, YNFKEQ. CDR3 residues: CASSQDFPGGDQPQHF. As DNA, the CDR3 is TGTGCCAGCAGCCAAGATTTCCCCGGGGGCGATCAGCCCCAGCATTTT.

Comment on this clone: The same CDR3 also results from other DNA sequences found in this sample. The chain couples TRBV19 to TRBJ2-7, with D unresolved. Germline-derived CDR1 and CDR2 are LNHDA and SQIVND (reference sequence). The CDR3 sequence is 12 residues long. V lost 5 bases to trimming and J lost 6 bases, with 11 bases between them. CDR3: CASSPRGGEQYF. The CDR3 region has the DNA TGTGCCAGTAGTCCTCGAGGCGGCGAGCAGTACTTC.

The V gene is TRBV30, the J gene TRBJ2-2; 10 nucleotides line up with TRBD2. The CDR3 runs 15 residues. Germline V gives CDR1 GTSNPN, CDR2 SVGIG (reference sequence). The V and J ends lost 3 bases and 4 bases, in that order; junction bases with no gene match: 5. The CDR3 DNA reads TGTGCCTGGAGCACGGGACTAGCGAGCACCGGGGAGCTGTTTTTT. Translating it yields CAWSTGLASTGELFF.

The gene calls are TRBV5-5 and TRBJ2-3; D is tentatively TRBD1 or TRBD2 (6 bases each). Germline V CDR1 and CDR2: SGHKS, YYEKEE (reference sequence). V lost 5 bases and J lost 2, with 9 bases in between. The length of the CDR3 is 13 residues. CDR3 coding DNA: TGTGCCAGCAGTCGGGGGCACACAGATACGCAGTATTTT. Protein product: CASSRGHTDTQYF.

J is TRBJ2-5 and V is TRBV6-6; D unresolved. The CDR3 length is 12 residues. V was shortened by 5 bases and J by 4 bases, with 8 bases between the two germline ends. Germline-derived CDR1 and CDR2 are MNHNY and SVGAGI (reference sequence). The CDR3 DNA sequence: TGTGCCAGCAGTCCCACCCTAGAGACCCAGTACTTC. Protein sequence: CASSPTLETQYF.

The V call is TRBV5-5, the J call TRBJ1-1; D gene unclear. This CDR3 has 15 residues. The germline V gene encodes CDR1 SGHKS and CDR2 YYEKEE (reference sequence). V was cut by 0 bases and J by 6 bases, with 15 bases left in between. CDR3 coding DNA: TGTGCCAGCAGCTTGGGGCTGCGGACCGTCGCTGAAGCTTTCTTT. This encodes CASSLGLRTVAEAFF.

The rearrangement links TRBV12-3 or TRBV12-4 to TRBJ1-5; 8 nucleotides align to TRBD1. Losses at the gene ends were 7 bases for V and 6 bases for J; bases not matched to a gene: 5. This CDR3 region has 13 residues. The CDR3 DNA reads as TGTGCCAGCATGAAGGGGACAGGTCAGCCCCAGCATTTT. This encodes CASMKGTGQPQHF.

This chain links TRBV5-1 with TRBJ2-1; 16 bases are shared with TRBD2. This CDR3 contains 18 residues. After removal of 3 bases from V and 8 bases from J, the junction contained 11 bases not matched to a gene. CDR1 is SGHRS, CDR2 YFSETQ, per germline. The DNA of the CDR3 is TGCGCCAGCAGCTCCGGGACTAGCGGGAGGGCCGGCTTGGATGAGCAGTTCTTC. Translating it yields CASSSGTSGRAGLDEQFF. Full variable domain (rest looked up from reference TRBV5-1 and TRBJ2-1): KAGVTQTPRYLIKTRGQQVTLSCSPISGHRSVSWYQQTPGQGLQFLFEYFSETQRNKGNFPGRFSGRQFSNSRSEMNVSTLELGDSALYLCASSSGTSGRAGLDEQFFGPGTRLTVL.

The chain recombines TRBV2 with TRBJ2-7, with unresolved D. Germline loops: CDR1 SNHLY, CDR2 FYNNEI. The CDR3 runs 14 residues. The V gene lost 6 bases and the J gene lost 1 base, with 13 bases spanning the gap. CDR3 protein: CASRQFESSYEQYF. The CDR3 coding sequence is TGTGCCAGCAGACAGTTTGAAAGTTCCTACGAGCAGTACTTC. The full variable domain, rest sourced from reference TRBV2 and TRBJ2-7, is EPEVTQTPSHQVTQMGQEVILRCVPISNHLYFYWYRQILGQKVEFLVSFYNNEISEKSEIFDDQFSVERPDGSNFTLKIRSTKLEDSAMYFCASRQFESSYEQYFGPGTRLTVT.

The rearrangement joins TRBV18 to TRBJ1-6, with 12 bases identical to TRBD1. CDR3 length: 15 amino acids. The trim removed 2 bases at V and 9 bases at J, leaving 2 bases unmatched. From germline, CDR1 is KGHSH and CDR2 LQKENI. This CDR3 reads CASSPGTGGTSPLHF. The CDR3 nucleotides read TGTGCCAGCTCACCAGGGACAGGGGGCACTTCACCCCTCCACTTT. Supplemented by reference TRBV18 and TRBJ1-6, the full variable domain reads NAGVMQNPRHLVRRRGQEARLRCSPMKGHSHVYWYRQLPEEGLKFMVYLQKENIIDESGMPKERFSAEFPKEGPSILRIQQVVRGDSAAYFCASSPGTGGTSPLHFGNGTRLTVT.

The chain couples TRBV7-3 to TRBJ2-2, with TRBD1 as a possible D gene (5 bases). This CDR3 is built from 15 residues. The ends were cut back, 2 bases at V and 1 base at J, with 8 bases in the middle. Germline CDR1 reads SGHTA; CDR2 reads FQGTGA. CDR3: CASSLWQGNTGELFF. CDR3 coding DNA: TGTGCCAGCAGCTTATGGCAGGGGAACACCGGGGAGCTGTTTTTT.

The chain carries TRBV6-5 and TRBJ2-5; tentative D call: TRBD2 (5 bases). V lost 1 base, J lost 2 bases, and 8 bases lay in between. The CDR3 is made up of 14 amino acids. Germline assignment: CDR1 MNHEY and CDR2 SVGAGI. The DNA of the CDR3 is TGTGCCAGCAGTTACTGGGGAGAACAAGAGACCCAGTACTTC. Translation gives CASSYWGEQETQYF.

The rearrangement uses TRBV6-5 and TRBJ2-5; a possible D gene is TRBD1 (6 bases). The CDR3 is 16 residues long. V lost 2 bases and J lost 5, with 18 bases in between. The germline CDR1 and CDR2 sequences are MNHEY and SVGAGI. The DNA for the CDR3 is TGTGCCAGCAGTTACGGTATCTGGGGGCCGGGGGAGACCCAGTACTTC. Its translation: CASSYGIWGPGETQYF.

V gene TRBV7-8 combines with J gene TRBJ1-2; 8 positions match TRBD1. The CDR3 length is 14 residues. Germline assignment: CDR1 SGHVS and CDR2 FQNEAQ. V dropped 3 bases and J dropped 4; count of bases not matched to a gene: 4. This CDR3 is CASSFRGLRYGYTF. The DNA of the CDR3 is TGTGCCAGCAGCTTCAGGGGGCTTCGCTATGGCTACACCTTC.

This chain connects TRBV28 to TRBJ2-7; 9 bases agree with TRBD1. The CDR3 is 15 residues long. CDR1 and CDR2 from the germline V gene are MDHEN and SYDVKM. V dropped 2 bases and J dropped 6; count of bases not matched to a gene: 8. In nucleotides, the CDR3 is TGTGCCAGCAGTTTACCGGGACAGGGTTCCGGCGAGCAGTACTTC. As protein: CASSLPGQGSGEQYF.

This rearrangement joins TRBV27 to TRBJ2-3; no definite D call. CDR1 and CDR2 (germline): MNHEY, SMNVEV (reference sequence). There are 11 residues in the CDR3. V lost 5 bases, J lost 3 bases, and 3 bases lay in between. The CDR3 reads CASSPTDTQYF. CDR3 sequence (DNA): TGTGCCAGCAGTCCGACAGATACGCAGTATTTT.

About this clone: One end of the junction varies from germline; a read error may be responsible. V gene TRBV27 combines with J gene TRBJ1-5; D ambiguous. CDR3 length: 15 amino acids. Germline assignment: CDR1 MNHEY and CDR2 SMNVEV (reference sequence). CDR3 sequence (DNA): TGTGCCAGCAATTTAGGAAGAGAGAGCAATCAGCCCCAGCATTTT. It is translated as CASNLGRESNQPQHF.